This passage covers 17 T cell receptor beta chains from one sample sequenced in a study of T cell repertoires in cytomegalovirus infection. TCRdb reprocessed the reads via MiXCR and lists one record per CDR3 protein. The sample records 200,000 to 250,000 distinct CDR3 sequences, 22% being singletons. Sequencing was done on a sample of CD8+ T cells from PBMCs. The receptors come from a human donor in good health (CMV status not recorded). Some clones in this sample may be carry-over from other donors' samples.

This clonotype was seen ten or more times. The rearrangement joins TRBV7-9 to TRBJ2-6; D is unresolved. This CDR3 is built from 16 residues. CDR1 is SEHNR, CDR2 FQNEAQ, per germline (reference sequence). V lost 1 base and J 0 bases, leaving 7 bases between the germline ends. CDR3 sequence: CASSLGTISGANVLTF. The CDR3 region has the DNA TGTGCCAGCAGCTTAGGGACCATCTCTGGGGCCAACGTCCTGACTTTC.

In its sample, this clonotype was seen a few times. The chain links TRBV12-3 or TRBV12-4 to TRBJ2-7, with D tentatively TRBD2 (5 bases). The V end was cut by 6 bases, the J end by 0 bases, with 12 bases between. This CDR3 is built from 14 residues. Here the CDR3 reads CASSRGLHSYEQYF. As DNA, the CDR3 is TGTGCCAGCAGCCGTGGACTGCACTCCTACGAGCAGTACTTC.

This clonotype was counted only a few times. A read error may produce the germline difference seen at one junction end. V and J are TRBV4-2 and TRBJ2-2, with 7 nucleotides matching TRBD1. In germline, CDR1 is LGHNA, CDR2 YNFKEQ. The length of the CDR3 is 16 residues. The CDR3 here is CASSQDRAGNTGELFF. CDR3 bases: TGTGCCAGCAGTCAAGACAGGGCGGGGAACACCGGGGAGCTGTTTTTT.

The chain employs TRBV28 and TRBJ2-7, with 8 bases identical to TRBD1. The CDR3 consists of 15 residues. Losses at the gene ends were 4 bases for V and 0 bases for J; bases not matched to a gene: 5. In germline, CDR1 is MDHEN, CDR2 SYDVKM. CDR3 DNA sequence: TGTGCCAGCAGTTACAGGGGGACCCTCTCCTACGAGCAGTACTTC. Translated: CASSYRGTLSYEQYF.

V gene TRBV7-9 combines with J gene TRBJ1-4, with a weak D call TRBD1 (5 bases). There are 12 residues in the CDR3. The ends were cut back, 5 bases at V and 8 bases at J, with 9 bases in the middle. Germline lookup yields CDR1 SEHNR and CDR2 FQNEAQ (reference sequence). The CDR3: CASSRGAEKLFF. Written as DNA, the CDR3 is TGTGCCAGCAGCAGGGGAGCCGAAAAACTGTTTTTT. Complete variable domain (other parts from reference TRBV7-9 and TRBJ1-4): DTGVSQNPRHKITKRGQNVTFRCDPISEHNRLYWYRQTLGQGPEFLTYFQNEAQLEKSRLLSDRFSAERPKGSFSTLEIQRTEQGDSAMYLCASSRGAEKLFFGSGTQLSVL.

The chain is built from TRBV19 and TRBJ2-5; D tentatively reads TRBD1 or TRBD2 (5 bases each). Between the trimmed V and J ends, which lost 6 bases and 5 bases, there was a span of 16 bases. This CDR3 region has 14 residues. Germline V CDR1 and CDR2: LNHDA, SQIVND (reference sequence). The CDR3 DNA follows: TGTGCCAGTAGCCTCACGTGGGACGGGGAGACCCAGTACTTC. Protein sequence: CASSLTWDGETQYF.

V and J are TRBV20-1 and TRBJ2-3, with 9 nucleotides matching TRBD2. Looked up from germline, CDR1 is DFQATT and CDR2 is SNEGSKA (reference sequence). V shed 6 bases and J 2 bases; nucleotides not matched to a gene: 9. CDR3 length: 15 amino acids. The chain's CDR3 is CSARTSAPFTDTQYF. Here the CDR3 DNA reads TGCAGTGCCCGGACTAGCGCGCCCTTCACAGATACGCAGTATTTT.

The CDR3 reads CASSNDGTDTQYF. CDR3 in DNA: TGTGCCAGCAGTAATGACGGCACAGATACGCAGTATTTT. The chain is built from TRBV28 and TRBJ2-3; D uncertain. Trimming took off 5 bases at V and 1 base at J, with 7 bases between the two ends. The CDR3 covers 13 residues. Germline loops: CDR1 MDHEN, CDR2 SYDVKM.

This clonotype was counted ten times or more. V usage is TRBV15 and J usage is TRBJ1-4; D gene unclear. CDR3 length: 15 amino acids. Between the trimmed V and J ends, which lost 9 bases and 6 bases, there was a span of 20 bases. Germline CDR1 LNHNV, CDR2 YYDKDF (reference sequence). CDR3 loop: CATKPSRLRDEKLFF. The CDR3 coding sequence is TGTGCCACTAAACCCTCCAGGCTAAGGGATGAAAAACTGTTTTTT.

This clonotype was counted a single time. As DNA, the CDR3 is TGCAGCGTTGAGAACCCGGGGGTCAGGACTGAAGCTTTCTTT. It translates to CSVENPGVRTEAFF. The J gene is TRBJ1-1, the V gene TRBV29-1, with D perhaps matching TRBD1 (5 bases). CDR1 SQVTM and CDR2 ANQGSEA come from the germline V gene. The CDR3 sequence is 14 residues long. Trimming removed 3 bases at V and 5 bases at J, with 16 bases between.

This clonotype was seen many times. V is TRBV14 and J is TRBJ1-1; 11 positions agree with TRBD1. The germline V gene has CDR1 SGHDN and CDR2 FVKESK. This CDR3 comprises 17 residues. V lost 3 bases, J lost 2 bases, and 8 bases stayed unmatched. This chain's CDR3 is CASSHMDRGPHNTEAFF. DNA of the CDR3: TGTGCCAGCAGCCACATGGACAGGGGGCCTCATAACACTGAAGCTTTCTTT. The variable domain in full, with the rest retrieved from reference TRBV14 and TRBJ1-1, is EAGVTQFPSHSVIEKGQTVTLRCDPISGHDNLYWYRRVMGKEIKFLLHFVKESKQDESGMPNNRFLAERTGGTYSTLKVQPAELEDSGVYFCASSHMDRGPHNTEAFFGQGTRLTVV.

There are a few counts of this clonotype. The DNA of the CDR3 is TGTGCCACCAGCGGTCCGCTAGCGGGGAAAGGGTATGAGCAGTTCTTC. This gives the protein CATSGPLAGKGYEQFF. The chain couples TRBV15 to TRBJ2-1, with TRBD2 matching 9 bases. Losses at the gene ends were 5 bases for V and 8 bases for J; bases not matched to a gene: 13. Per germline, CDR1 LNHNV and CDR2 YYDKDF (reference sequence). The CDR3 runs 16 residues.

This sequence joins TRBV28 and TRBJ1-3; D unresolved. The germline CDR1 and CDR2 sequences are MDHEN and SYDVKM. The CDR3 spans 16 residues. Deletions cut 2 bases from V and 0 bases from J, with 11 bases between. CDR3 nucleotides: TGTGCCAGCAGTTTAGGAACAGCTTTCTCTGGAAACACCATATATTTT. Translated, it gives CASSLGTAFSGNTIYF.

There are many counts of this clonotype. The chain couples TRBV7-9 to TRBJ1-2; weak D call: TRBD1 (6 bases). Germline V CDR1 and CDR2: SEHNR, FQNEAQ (reference sequence). The CDR3 runs 15 residues. V lost 4 bases, J lost 1 base, and 13 bases lay in between. The CDR3 region is CASSSLDSLNYGYTF. DNA for the CDR3: TGTGCCAGCAGCTCCCTGGACAGCCTTAACTATGGCTACACCTTC.

The chain couples TRBV3-1 to TRBJ2-5; TRBD2 agrees at 9 bases. The CDR3 has 16 amino acids. The germline gives CDR1 LGHDT, CDR2 YNNKEL (reference sequence). After removal of 1 base from V and 0 bases from J, the junction contained 3 bases not matched to a gene. The CDR3 DNA follows: TGTGCCAGCAGCCAAGGGACTAGCGACCACCAAGAGACCCAGTACTTC. As protein: CASSQGTSDHQETQYF.

This clonotype was counted between two and nine times. This chain uses TRBV4-2 with TRBJ1-2; D is possibly TRBD1 (6 bases). CDR1 is LGHNA and CDR2 is YNFKEQ in the germline V gene. Trimming pared 0 bases from V and 8 bases from J, leaving 19 bases between. The CDR3 has 16 amino acids. The CDR3 loop is CASSQDPGDRMFGYTF. In DNA form, the CDR3 reads TGTGCCAGCAGCCAAGATCCCGGAGACAGGATGTTCGGCTACACCTTC.

This clonotype was seen more than once but under ten times. The V and J genes are TRBV20-1 and TRBJ2-7; 12 bases line up with TRBD2. Per the germline V gene, CDR1 is DFQATT and CDR2 is SNEGSKA (reference sequence). CDR3 length: 15 amino acids. V lost 5 bases and J lost 4; bases outside the gene matches: 9. CDR3: CSASRLAGDPYEQYF. CDR3 DNA sequence: TGCAGTGCTTCCCGACTAGCGGGGGACCCATACGAGCAGTACTTC.